This TCR beta chain was obtained from a study of T cells in localized non-small cell lung cancer. The V segment lost 4 bases and the J segment 12 bases; nucleotides outside the gene matches: 2. Germline lookup yields CDR1 MRHNA and CDR2 SNTAGT. The length of the CDR3 is 11 residues. This clone was recorded a few times. What it binds is unknown. Notes on the study in general: Only one tumor region was sequenced, so heterogeneity remains possible. In uninvolved adjacent lung, T cell clonality reached its highest value, exceeding tumor.

The repertoire was sequenced with immunoSEQ multiplex PCR; TCRdb's copy has only in-frame clones and lacks some. This sample has about 2,000 clones, with around 34% found just once. The chain has TRBV6-4 and TRBJ1-4; TRBD1 aligns across 7 bases. This clonotype originated in a male donor aged 60 or older with stage II lung adenocarcinoma. The material was lung tumor tissue, obtained before any cancer treatment. The CDR3 region has the DNA TGTGCCAGCAGTGGAACAGGGGAACTGTTTTTT. Residues: CASSGTGELFF.